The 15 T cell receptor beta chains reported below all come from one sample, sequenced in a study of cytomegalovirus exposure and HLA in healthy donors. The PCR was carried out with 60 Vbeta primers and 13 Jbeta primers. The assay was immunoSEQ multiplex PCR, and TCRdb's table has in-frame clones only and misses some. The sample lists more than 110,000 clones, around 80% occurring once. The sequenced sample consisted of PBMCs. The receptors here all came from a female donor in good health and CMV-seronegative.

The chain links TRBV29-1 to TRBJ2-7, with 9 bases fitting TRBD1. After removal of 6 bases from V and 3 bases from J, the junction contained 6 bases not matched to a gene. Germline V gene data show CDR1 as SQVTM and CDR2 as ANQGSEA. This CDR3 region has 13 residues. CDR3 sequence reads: CSVEDRGDYEQYF. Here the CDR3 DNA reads TGCAGCGTAGAGGACAGGGGCGACTACGAGCAGTACTTC.

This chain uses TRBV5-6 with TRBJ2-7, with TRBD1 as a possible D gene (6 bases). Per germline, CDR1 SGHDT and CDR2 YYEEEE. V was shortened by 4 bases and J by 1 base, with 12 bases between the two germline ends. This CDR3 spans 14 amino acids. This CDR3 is CASSVRDTSYEQYF. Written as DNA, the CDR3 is TGTGCCAGCAGCGTCCGGGACACTTCCTACGAGCAGTACTTC.

The CDR3 DNA sequence: TGTGCCAGCATGCCGGACAGGGCCGGTGGCTACACCTTC. As protein: CASMPDRAGGYTF. This rearrangement joins TRBV2 to TRBJ1-2, with 8 bases aligning to TRBD1. Trimming at V came to 7 bases and at J to 7 bases, leaving 8 bases not matched to a gene. From germline, CDR1 is SNHLY and CDR2 FYNNEI. This CDR3 is built from 13 residues.

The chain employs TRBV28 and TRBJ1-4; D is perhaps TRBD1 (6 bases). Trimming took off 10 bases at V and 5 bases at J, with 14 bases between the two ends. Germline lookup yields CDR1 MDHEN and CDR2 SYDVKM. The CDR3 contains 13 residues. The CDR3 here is CATQTGSNEKLFF. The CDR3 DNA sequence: TGTGCCACCCAAACAGGGAGCAATGAAAAACTGTTTTTT.

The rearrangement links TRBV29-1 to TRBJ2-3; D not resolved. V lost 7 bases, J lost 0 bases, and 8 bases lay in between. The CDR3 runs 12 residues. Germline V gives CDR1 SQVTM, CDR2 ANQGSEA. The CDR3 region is CSAQTSTDTQYF. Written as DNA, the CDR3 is TGCAGCGCGCAGACTAGCACAGATACGCAGTATTTT.

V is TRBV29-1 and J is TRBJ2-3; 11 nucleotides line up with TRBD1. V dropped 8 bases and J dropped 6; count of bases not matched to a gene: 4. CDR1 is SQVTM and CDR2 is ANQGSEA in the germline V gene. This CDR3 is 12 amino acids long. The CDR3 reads CSSGTGGDTQYF. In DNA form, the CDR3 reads TGCAGCAGCGGGACAGGGGGGGATACGCAGTATTTT.

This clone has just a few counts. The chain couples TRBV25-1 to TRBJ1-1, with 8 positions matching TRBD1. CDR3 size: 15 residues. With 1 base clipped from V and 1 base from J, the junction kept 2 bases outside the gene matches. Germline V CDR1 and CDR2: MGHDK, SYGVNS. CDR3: CASSEWTGPNTEAFF. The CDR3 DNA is TGTGCCAGCAGTGAATGGACAGGGCCGAACACTGAAGCTTTCTTT.

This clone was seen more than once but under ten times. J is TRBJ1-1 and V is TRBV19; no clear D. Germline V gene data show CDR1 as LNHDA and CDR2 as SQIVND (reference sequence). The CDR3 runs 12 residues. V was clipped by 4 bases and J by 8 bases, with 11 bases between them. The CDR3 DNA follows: TGTGCCAGTAGTACATGGACTGGGGAAGCTTTCTTT. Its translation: CASSTWTGEAFF.

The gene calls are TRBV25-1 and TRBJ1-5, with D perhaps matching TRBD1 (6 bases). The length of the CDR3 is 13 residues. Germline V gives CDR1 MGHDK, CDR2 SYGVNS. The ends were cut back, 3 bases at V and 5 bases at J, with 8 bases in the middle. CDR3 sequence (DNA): TGTGCCAGCAGTGAGACAGGTTATCAGCCCCAGCATTTT. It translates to CASSETGYQPQHF.

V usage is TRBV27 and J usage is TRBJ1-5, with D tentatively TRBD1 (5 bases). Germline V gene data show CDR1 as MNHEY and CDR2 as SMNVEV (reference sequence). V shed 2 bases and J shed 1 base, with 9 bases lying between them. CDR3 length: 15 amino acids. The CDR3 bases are TGTGCCAGCAGTTTAATCGGGGGAAGCAATCAGCCCCAGCATTTT. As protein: CASSLIGGSNQPQHF.

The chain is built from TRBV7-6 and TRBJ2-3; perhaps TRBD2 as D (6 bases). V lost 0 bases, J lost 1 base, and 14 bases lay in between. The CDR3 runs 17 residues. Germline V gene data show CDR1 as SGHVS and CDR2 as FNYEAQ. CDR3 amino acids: CASSLARGRWGTDTQYF. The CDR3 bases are TGTGCCAGCAGCTTAGCTCGGGGGAGGTGGGGCACAGATACGCAGTATTTT.

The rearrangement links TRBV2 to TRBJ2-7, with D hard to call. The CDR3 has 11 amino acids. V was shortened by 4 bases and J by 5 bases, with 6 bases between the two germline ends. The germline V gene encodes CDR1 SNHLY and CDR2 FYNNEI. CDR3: CASSALHEQYF. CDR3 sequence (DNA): TGTGCCAGCAGTGCACTCCACGAGCAGTACTTC.

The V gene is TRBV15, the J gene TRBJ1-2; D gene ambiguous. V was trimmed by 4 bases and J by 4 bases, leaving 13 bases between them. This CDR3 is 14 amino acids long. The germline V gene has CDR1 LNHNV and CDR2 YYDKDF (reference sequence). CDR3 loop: CATSNQGLFYGYTF. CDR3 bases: TGTGCCACCAGCAACCAAGGACTGTTCTATGGCTACACCTTC.

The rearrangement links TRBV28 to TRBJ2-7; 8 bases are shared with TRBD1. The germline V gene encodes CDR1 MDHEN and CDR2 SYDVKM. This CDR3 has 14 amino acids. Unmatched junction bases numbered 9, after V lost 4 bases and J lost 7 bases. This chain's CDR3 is CASSSSDRDREQYF. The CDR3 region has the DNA TGTGCCAGCAGTTCCTCGGACAGGGACCGGGAGCAGTACTTC.

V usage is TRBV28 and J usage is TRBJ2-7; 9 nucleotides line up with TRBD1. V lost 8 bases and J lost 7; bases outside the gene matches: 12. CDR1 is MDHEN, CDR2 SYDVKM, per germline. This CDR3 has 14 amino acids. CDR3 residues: CASGLTGGVREQYF. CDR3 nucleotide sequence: TGTGCCAGCGGGTTGACAGGGGGTGTTCGAGAGCAGTACTTC.